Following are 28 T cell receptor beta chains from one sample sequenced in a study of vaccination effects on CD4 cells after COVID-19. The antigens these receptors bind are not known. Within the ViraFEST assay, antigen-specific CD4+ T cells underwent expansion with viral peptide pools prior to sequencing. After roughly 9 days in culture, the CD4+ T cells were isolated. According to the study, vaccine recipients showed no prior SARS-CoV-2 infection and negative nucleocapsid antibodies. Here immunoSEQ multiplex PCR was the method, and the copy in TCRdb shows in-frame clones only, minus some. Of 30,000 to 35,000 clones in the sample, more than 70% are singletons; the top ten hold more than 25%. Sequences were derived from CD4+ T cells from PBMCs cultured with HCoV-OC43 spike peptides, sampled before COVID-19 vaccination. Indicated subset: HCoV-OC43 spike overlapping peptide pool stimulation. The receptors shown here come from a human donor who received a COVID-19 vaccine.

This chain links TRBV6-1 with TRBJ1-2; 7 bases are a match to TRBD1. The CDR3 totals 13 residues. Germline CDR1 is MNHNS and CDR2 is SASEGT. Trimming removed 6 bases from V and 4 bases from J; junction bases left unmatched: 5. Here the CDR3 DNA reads TGTGCCAGCAGCCGGACAGGAGTCTATGGCTACACCTTC. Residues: CASSRTGVYGYTF.

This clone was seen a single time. CDR3 nucleotides: TGTGCCAGCAGTTCTTCCAATTCACCCCTCCACTTT. It encodes CASSSSNSPLHF. This chain joins TRBV6-5 and TRBJ1-6; D gene unclear. Germline assignment: CDR1 MNHEY and CDR2 SVGAGI. V was shortened by 4 bases and J by 7 bases, with 5 bases between the two germline ends. There are 12 residues in the CDR3.

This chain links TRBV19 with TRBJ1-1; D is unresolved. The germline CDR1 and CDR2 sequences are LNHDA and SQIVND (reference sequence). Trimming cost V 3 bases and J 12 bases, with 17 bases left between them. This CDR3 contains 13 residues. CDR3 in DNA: TGTGCCAGTAGTATTGCGGGAGTCCGAGACACTTTCTTT. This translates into CASSIAGVRDTFF.

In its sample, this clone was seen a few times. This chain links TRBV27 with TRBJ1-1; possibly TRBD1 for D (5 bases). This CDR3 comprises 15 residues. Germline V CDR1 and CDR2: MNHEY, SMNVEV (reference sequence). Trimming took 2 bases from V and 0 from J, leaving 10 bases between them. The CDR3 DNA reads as TGTGCCAGCAGTTTAGGGGCGAAAATGAACACTGAAGCTTTCTTT. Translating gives CASSLGAKMNTEAFF.

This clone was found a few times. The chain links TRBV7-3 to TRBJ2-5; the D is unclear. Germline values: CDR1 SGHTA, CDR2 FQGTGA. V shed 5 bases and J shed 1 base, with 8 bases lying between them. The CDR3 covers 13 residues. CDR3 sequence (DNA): TGTGCCAGCAGCAAAAGAACCCAAGAGACCCAGTACTTC. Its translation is CASSKRTQETQYF. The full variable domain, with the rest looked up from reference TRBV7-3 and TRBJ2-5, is GAGVSQTPSNKVTEKGKYVELRCDPISGHTALYWYRQSLGQGPEFLIYFQGTGAADDSGLPNDRFFAVRPEGSVSTLKIQRTERGDSAVYLCASSKRTQETQYFGPGTRLLVL.

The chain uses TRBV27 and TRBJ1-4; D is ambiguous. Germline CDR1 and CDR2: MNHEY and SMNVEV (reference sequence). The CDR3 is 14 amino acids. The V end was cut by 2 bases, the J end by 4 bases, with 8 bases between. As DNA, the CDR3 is TGTGCCAGCAGTTTAAACAGTCATAATGAAAAACTGTTTTTT. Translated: CASSLNSHNEKLFF.

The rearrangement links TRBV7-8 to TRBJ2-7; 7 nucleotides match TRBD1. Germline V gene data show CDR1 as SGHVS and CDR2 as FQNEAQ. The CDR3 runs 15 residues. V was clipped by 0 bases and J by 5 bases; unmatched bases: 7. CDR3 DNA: TGTGCCAGCAGCTTAGCGCCTGGGACAGTCAACGAGCAGTACTTC. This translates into CASSLAPGTVNEQYF.

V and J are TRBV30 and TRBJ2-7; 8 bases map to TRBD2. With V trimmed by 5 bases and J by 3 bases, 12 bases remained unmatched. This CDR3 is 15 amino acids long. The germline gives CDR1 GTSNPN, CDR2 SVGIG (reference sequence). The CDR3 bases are TGTGCCTGGTTGGCCCCAGGGACTAGGCTCTACGAGCAGTACTTC. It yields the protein CAWLAPGTRLYEQYF. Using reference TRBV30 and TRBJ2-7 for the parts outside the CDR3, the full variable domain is SQTIHQWPATLVQPVGSPLSLECTVEGTSNPNLYWYRQAAGRGLQLLFYSVGIGQISSEVPQNLSASRPQDRQFILSSKKLLLSDSGFYLCAWLAPGTRLYEQYFGPGTRLTVT.

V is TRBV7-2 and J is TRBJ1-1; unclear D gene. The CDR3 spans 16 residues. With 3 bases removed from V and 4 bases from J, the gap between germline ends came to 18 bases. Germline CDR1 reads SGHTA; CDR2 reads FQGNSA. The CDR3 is CASSLNPSRGGTEAFF. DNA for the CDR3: TGTGCCAGCAGCTTGAACCCCTCGCGGGGTGGCACTGAAGCTTTCTTT.

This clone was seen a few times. This CDR3 is CASSLAGTVYEQYF. In DNA, the CDR3 is TGTGCCAGCAGCTTGGCCGGGACAGTATACGAGCAGTACTTC. The chain joins TRBV7-2 to TRBJ2-7; 7 bases line up with TRBD1. Trimming cost V 3 bases and J 4 bases; bases outside gene matches: 6. The CDR3 is 14 residues long. In germline, CDR1 is SGHTA, CDR2 FQGNSA.

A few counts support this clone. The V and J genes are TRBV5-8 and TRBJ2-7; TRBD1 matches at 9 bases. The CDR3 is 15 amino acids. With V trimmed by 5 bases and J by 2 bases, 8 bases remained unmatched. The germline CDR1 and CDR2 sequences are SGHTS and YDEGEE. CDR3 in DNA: TGTGCCAGCAGTCTGGGGACAGGGCAGACCTACGAGCAGTACTTC. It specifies CASSLGTGQTYEQYF.

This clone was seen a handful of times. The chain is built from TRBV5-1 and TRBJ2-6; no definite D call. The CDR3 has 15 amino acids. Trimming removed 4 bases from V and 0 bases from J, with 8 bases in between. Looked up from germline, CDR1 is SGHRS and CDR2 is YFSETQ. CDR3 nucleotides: TGCGCCAGCAGCGCCTACCTCTCTGGGGCCAACGTCCTGACTTTC. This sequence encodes CASSAYLSGANVLTF.

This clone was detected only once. The CDR3: CATSGGSGRPHNEQFF. In DNA form, the CDR3 reads TGTGCCACCAGCGGGGGGAGCGGGAGGCCCCACAATGAGCAGTTCTTC. V is TRBV24-1 and J is TRBJ2-1, with TRBD2 matching over 9 bases. The germline CDR1 and CDR2 sequences are KGHDR and SFDVKD. The CDR3 runs to 16 residues. The V and J ends lost 7 bases and 5 bases, in that order; junction bases with no gene match: 11.

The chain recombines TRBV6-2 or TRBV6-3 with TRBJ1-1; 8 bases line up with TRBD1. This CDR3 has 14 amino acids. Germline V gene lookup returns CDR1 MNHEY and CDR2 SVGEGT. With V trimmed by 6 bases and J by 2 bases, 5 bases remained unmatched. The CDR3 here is CASSEQGGNTEAFF. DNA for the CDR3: TGTGCCAGCAGCGAACAGGGGGGTAACACTGAAGCTTTCTTT.

The CDR3 bases are TGTGCCAGTAGCAACAGGGGAAATAATTCACCCCTCCACTTT. Translated: CASSNRGNNSPLHF. The chain is built from TRBV19 and TRBJ1-6, with 7 positions matching TRBD1. The CDR3 has 14 amino acids. Germline CDR1 reads LNHDA; CDR2 reads SQIVND (reference sequence). Germline trimming cut 6 bases from V and 5 bases from J; bases unmatched to any gene: 4.

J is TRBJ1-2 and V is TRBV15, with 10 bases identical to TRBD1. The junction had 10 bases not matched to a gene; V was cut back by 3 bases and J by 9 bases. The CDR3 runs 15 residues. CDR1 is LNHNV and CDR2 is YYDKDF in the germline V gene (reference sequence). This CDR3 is CATSRTGTGASRYTF. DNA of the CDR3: TGTGCCACCAGCAGGACCGGGACAGGGGCTTCGCGCTACACCTTC.

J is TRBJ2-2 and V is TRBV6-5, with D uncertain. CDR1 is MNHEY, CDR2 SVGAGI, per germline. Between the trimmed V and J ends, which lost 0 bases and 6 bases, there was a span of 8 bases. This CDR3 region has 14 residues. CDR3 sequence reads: CASSYSGGAGELFF. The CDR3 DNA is TGTGCCAGCAGTTACTCAGGTGGCGCCGGGGAGCTGTTTTTT.

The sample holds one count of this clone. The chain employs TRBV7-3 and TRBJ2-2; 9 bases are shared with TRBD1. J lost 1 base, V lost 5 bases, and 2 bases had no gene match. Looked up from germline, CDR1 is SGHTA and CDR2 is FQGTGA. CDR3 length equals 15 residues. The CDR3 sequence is CASSPGQGNTGELFF. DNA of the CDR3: TGTGCCAGCAGCCCGGGACAGGGGAACACCGGGGAGCTGTTTTTT.

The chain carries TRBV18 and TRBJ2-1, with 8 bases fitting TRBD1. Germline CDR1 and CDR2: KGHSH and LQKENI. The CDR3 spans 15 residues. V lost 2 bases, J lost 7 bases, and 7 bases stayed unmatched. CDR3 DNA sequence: TGTGCCAGCTCACCAACAGGACAGGGTGGTAATGAGCAGTTCTTC. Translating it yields CASSPTGQGGNEQFF.

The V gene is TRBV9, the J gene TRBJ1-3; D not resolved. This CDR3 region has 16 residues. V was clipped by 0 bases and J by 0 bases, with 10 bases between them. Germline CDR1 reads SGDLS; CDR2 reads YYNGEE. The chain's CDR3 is CASSVAPELSGNTIYF. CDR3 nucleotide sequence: TGTGCCAGCAGCGTAGCTCCAGAACTCTCTGGAAACACCATATATTTT.

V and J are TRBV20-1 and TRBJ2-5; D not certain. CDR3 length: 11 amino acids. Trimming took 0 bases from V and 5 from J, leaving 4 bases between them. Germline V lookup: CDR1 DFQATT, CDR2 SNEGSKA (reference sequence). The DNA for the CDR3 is TGCAGTGCTAGAGATGTGGAGACCCAGTACTTC. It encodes CSARDVETQYF.

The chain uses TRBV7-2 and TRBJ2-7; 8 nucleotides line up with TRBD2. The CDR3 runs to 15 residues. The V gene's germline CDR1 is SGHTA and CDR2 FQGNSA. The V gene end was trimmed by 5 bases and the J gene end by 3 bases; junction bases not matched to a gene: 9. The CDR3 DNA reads TGTGCCAGCAGCCCCACCGGGGGGGCCAGCTACGAGCAGTACTTC. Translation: CASSPTGGASYEQYF.

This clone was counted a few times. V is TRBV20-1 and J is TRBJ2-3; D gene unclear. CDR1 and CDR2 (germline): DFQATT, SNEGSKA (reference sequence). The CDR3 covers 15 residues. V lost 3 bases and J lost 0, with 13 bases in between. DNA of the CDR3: TGCAGTGCTAGTTCGGGCAGGCCAAGCACAGATACGCAGTATTTT. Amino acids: CSASSGRPSTDTQYF.

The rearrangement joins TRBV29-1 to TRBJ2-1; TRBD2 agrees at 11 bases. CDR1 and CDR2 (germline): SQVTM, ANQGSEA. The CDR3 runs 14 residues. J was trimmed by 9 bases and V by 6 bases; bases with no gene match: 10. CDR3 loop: CSVSIAGGPGEQFF. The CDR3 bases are TGCAGCGTGTCGATAGCGGGAGGGCCGGGTGAGCAGTTCTTC.

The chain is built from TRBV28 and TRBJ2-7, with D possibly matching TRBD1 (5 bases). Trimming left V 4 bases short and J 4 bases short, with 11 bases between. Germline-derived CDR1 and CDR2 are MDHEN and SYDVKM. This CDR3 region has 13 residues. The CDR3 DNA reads TGTGCCAGCAGTTCTTACAAGGGGTACGAGCAGTACTTC. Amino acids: CASSSYKGYEQYF. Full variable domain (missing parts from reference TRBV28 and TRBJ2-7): DVKVTQSSRYLVKRTGEKVFLECVQDMDHENMFWYRQDPGLGLRLIYFSYDVKMKEKGDIPEGYSVSREKKERFSLILESASTNQTSMYLCASSSYKGYEQYFGPGTRLTVT.

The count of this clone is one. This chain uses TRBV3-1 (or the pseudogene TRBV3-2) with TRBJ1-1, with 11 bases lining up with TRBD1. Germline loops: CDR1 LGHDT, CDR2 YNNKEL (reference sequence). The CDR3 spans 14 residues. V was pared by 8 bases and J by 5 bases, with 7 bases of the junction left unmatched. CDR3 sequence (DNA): TGTGCCAGCGCCGGGACAGGGGGTAGGACTGAAGCTTTCTTT. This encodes CASAGTGGRTEAFF.

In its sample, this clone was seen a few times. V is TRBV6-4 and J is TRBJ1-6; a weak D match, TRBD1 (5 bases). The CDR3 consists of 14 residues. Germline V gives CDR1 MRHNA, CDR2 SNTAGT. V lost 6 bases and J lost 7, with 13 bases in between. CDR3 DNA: TGTGCCAGCAGCGAGGGGACGAAGAATTCACCCCTCCACTTT. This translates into CASSEGTKNSPLHF.

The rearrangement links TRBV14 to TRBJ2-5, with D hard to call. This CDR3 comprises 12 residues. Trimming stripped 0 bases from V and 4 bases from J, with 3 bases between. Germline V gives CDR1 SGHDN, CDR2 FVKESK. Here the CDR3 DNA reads TGTGCCAGCAGCCAAGATCTAGAGACCCAGTACTTC. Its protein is CASSQDLETQYF.